Below, 6 T cell receptor beta chains from the same sample are listed, as sequenced in a study of T cells in Graves' hyperthyroidism and ophthalmopathy. RNA transcripts provided the source from which TCR beta CDR3 regions were amplified. With the HTBI primer set, the TCR CDR3 went through a first round of RT-PCR. TCRdb analysed the multiplex PCR reads with MiXCR anew, one entry per CDR3 protein. There are fewer than 550,000 distinct CDR3 sequences in the sample; around a quarter occur only once, and roughly 10% lies in the top ten. Sequencing input: blood. These receptors were obtained from a woman aged 30 to 39 with Graves' ophthalmopathy.

The chain combines TRBV11-2 with TRBJ1-1; D uncertain. V lost 5 bases and J 7 bases, leaving 11 bases between the germline ends. CDR1 is SGHAT and CDR2 is FQNNGV in the germline V gene. The CDR3 loop spans 12 amino acids. CDR3 coding DNA: TGTGCCAGCAGCCCGGCGGGCGATGAAGCTTTCTTT. Amino acids: CASSPAGDEAFF.

This clonotype was seen repeatedly, ten times or more. The chain is built from TRBV15 and TRBJ2-5; 9 nucleotides align to TRBD2. This CDR3 has 13 amino acids. Looked up from germline, CDR1 is LNHNV and CDR2 is YYDKDF (reference sequence). V dropped 6 bases and J dropped 5; count of bases not matched to a gene: 4. The CDR3 protein is CATSGLAGETQYF. The CDR3 coding sequence is TGTGCCACCAGTGGTCTAGCGGGGGAGACCCAGTACTTC. Full variable domain (outside the CDR3, taken from reference TRBV15 and TRBJ2-5): DAMVIQNPRYQVTQFGKPVTLSCSQTLNHNVMYWYQQKSSQAPKLLFHYYDKDFNNEADTPDNFQSRRPNTSFCFLDIRSPGLGDTAMYLCATSGLAGETQYFGPGTRLLVL.

This clonotype was counted between two and nine times. The rearrangement uses TRBV30 and TRBJ1-1; D is unresolved. CDR1 GTSNPN and CDR2 SVGIG come from the germline V gene (reference sequence). There are 12 residues in the CDR3. V gave up 8 bases and J gave up 0 bases, with 10 bases separating them. The CDR3 protein is CAGREMNTEAFF. The CDR3 nucleotides read TGTGCCGGAAGGGAAATGAACACTGAAGCTTTCTTT. Together with reference TRBV30 and TRBJ1-1, the CDR3 gives the full variable domain: SQTIHQWPATLVQPVGSPLSLECTVEGTSNPNLYWYRQAAGRGLQLLFYSVGIGQISSEVPQNLSASRPQDRQFILSSKKLLLSDSGFYLCAGREMNTEAFFGQGTRLTVV.

This chain uses TRBV20-1 with TRBJ2-7, with TRBD2 matching 9 bases. The CDR3 has 14 residues. Germline-derived CDR1 and CDR2 are DFQATT and SNEGSKA (reference sequence). After removal of 6 bases from V and 6 bases from J, the junction contained 12 bases not matched to a gene. This CDR3 reads CSASPPGLASEQYF. The DNA for the CDR3 is TGCAGTGCAAGTCCCCCGGGACTAGCTAGCGAGCAGTACTTC.

Points on this clonotype: This may be a read error, as it is one base from a much larger clone. The V call is TRBV11-3, the J call TRBJ2-2; perhaps TRBD2 as D (5 bases). CDR1 SGHNT and CDR2 YENEEA come from the germline V gene. This CDR3 region has 14 residues. CDR3: CASSLRPNTGELCF. The DNA of the CDR3 is TGTGCCAGCAGCCTACGACCCAACACCGGGGAGCTGTGTTTT.

This clonotype was counted a few times. This chain uses TRBV30 with TRBJ2-2; TRBD2 might be the D (6 bases). The CDR3 length is 13 residues. V was cut by 5 bases and J by 2 bases, with 9 bases left in between. Looked up from germline, CDR1 is GTSNPN and CDR2 is SVGIG (reference sequence). CDR3 nucleotides: TGTGCCTGGGGGCGGGACAACACCGGGGAGCTGTTTTTT. Translation: CAWGRDNTGELFF. The full variable domain, its missing parts supplied by reference TRBV30 and TRBJ2-2, is SQTIHQWPATLVQPVGSPLSLECTVEGTSNPNLYWYRQAAGRGLQLLFYSVGIGQISSEVPQNLSASRPQDRQFILSSKKLLLSDSGFYLCAWGRDNTGELFFGEGSRLTVL.